This T cell receptor (beta chain) originates from a study of blood T cell repertoires in COVID-19. Study-wide context: Donors in the United States, Italy and Spain gave samples during acute or convalescent COVID-19. Nucleic acid was either cDNA or gDNA, and it came from T cells, B-cell-depleted T cells, or PBMCs.

The CDR3 length is 14 residues. J lost 4 bases, V lost 4 bases, and 4 bases had no gene match. The germline V gene has CDR1 SGHRS and CDR2 YFSETQ. Original processing notes: Nucleated cell counts were estimated from reference gene primer amplification. The assay was immunoSEQ multiplex PCR, and TCRdb's table has in-frame clones only and misses some. Clone size and V and J calls were adopted from that table, with D and trimming inferred from the DNA. The sample lists tens of thousands of clones, 83% occurring once. Sequencing was performed on peripheral blood. The rearrangement uses TRBV5-1 and TRBJ2-7, with 11 bases matching TRBD2. This sequence was found in a man aged 50-59 years with acute or convalescent COVID-19. CDR3 sequence reads: CASSPGLAAYEQYF. The DNA of the CDR3 is TGCGCCAGCAGCCCGGGACTAGCGGCGTACGAGCAGTACTTC.